This is a list of T cell receptor beta chains from one sample in a study of cytomegalovirus exposure and HLA in healthy donors. The data were produced by immunoSEQ multiplex PCR, yet TCRdb's version contains in-frame clones alone and is incomplete. In the table there are 80,000 or so clones, under 80% of which are singletons. The sequencing sample was made of PBMCs. These TCRs come from a man aged 25-45 years in good health and CMV-seropositive. Each CDR3 is given with its conserved first and last residue. Fields, in order: J gene, D gene, V gene, clone size, CDR3 protein, CDR3 DNA. D genes are given only for firm matches. The size entry is marked missing in some rows and otherwise reads once, few, many or a size class.

TRBJ2-7 | TRBD2 | TRBV6-1 | NA | CASILAGLSYEQYF | TGTGCCAGCATTCTAGCGGGTTTATCCTACGAGCAGTACTTC
TRBJ2-7 | TRBD2 | TRBV4-2 | NA | CASSQGERELDSEQYF | TGTGCCAGCAGCCAAGGGGAGCGGGAGTTGGATTCCGAGCAGTACTTC
TRBJ2-7 | NA | TRBV29-1 | NA | CSVLTGSGYEQYF | TGCAGCGTACTGACAGGTTCCGGCTACGAGCAGTACTTC
TRBJ1-1 | NA | TRBV28 | NA | CASSFNTPSVF | TGTGCCAGCAGTTTTAACACCCCCAGTGTCTTT
TRBJ1-1 | NA | TRBV19 | NA | CASSRVDRNTEAFF | TGTGCCAGTAGTAGAGTGGACAGGAACACTGAAGCTTTCTTT
TRBJ1-4 | NA | TRBV19 | NA | CAIGTTHGTNEKLFF | TGTGCCATTGGGACAACCCATGGAACTAATGAAAAACTGTTTTTT
TRBJ2-7 | TRBD1 | TRBV27 | NA | CASRYRGYSPFDEQYF | TGTGCCAGCAGGTACAGGGGGTACAGCCCTTTTGACGAGCAGTACTTC
TRBJ2-7 | TRBD2 | TRBV16 | NA | CASSQAGDFIYEQYF | TGTGCCAGCAGCCAAGCGGGAGACTTTATCTACGAGCAGTACTTC
TRBJ2-2 | TRBD1 | TRBV7-2 | once | CASSSRTGTGELFF | TGTGCCAGCAGCTCAAGGACAGGGACCGGGGAGCTGTTTTTT
TRBJ1-5 | TRBD1 | TRBV7-2 | NA | CASSTDGQAGQPQHF | TGTGCCAGCAGCACAGACGGACAGGCGGGCCAGCCCCAGCATTTT
TRBJ2-2 | TRBD1 | TRBV9 | once | CASSTSGTGGAGGELFF | TGTGCCAGCAGCACATCCGGGACAGGGGGCGCGGGCGGGGAGCTGTTTTTT
TRBJ2-1 | TRBD2 | TRBV6-9 | NA | CASSYSSGAYNEQFF | TGTGCCAGCAGTTATTCTAGCGGGGCCTACAATGAGCAGTTCTTC